One and the same sample provided the 22 T cell receptor beta chains below, sequenced in a study of T-cell reconstitution after alpha-beta-depleted transplantation in children. Unique molecular identifiers were built into the TCRbeta library. TCRdb independently ran MiXCR on the PCR reads; one entry per CDR3 protein. The repertoire consists of approximately 520,000 distinct CDR3 sequences, with over 25% occurring once and the leading ten covering around 2.3%. The sample in question was PBMCs from the stem cell graft donor, obtained from the stem cell graft. The receptors were gathered from a human donor who donated a stem cell graft to a child with aplastic anemia.

This chain links TRBV23-1 with TRBJ2-5; D possibly uses TRBD1 or TRBD2 (5 bases each). TRBV23-1 is an ORF, and what it does is uncertain. This CDR3 contains 13 residues. V was pared by 5 bases and J by 4 bases, with 11 bases between. In DNA form, the CDR3 reads TGCGCCAGCAGTAGCGATGGGGGAGAGACCCAGTACTTC. This gives the protein CASSSDGGETQYF.

This clonotype was observed a few times. This chain links TRBV7-2 with TRBJ2-1; 8 bases map to TRBD1. V shed 2 bases and J 2 bases; nucleotides not matched to a gene: 2. This CDR3 has 15 residues. Germline CDR1 reads SGHTA; CDR2 reads FQGNSA. CDR3 in amino acids: CASSLRTGTYNEQFF. CDR3 nucleotides: TGTGCCAGCAGCTTACGGACAGGGACCTACAATGAGCAGTTCTTC.

V and J are TRBV27 and TRBJ2-6, with TRBD1 as a possible D gene (5 bases). Trimming took off 6 bases at V and 4 bases at J, with 16 bases between the two ends. Germline V lookup: CDR1 MNHEY, CDR2 SMNVEV (reference sequence). The CDR3 is 16 amino acids. The CDR3 loop reads CASSPWQGSGANVLTF. The CDR3 bases are TGTGCCAGCAGCCCCTGGCAGGGTAGCGGGGCCAACGTCCTGACTTTC.

This clonotype was counted between two and nine times. The chain has TRBV9 and TRBJ2-1; 7 bases match TRBD1. The CDR3 loop spans 16 amino acids. J gave up 3 bases and V 4 bases, and 10 bases lay outside the gene matches. From germline, CDR1 is SGDLS and CDR2 YYNGEE. In DNA form, the CDR3 reads TGTGCCAGCAGCACCGTAGACAGGGCCTTCTACAATGAGCAGTTCTTC. Protein sequence: CASSTVDRAFYNEQFF.

The chain is built from TRBV11-2 and TRBJ2-7; TRBD1 matches 8 bases. The CDR3 is 13 amino acids. Germline trimming cut 5 bases from V and 6 bases from J; bases unmatched to any gene: 6. CDR1 and CDR2 (germline): SGHAT, FQNNGV. The CDR3 reads CASSPDRGREQYV. CDR3 DNA: TGTGCCAGCAGCCCCGACAGGGGACGCGAGCAGTACGTC.

This clonotype turned up a few times. The chain joins TRBV20-1 to TRBJ2-7; 9 positions match TRBD1. This CDR3 is 14 amino acids long. Germline loops: CDR1 DFQATT, CDR2 SNEGSKA (reference sequence). V lost 5 bases, J lost 2 bases, and 7 bases stayed unmatched. The CDR3 nucleotides read TGCAGTGCTTCTGAGACAGGGGGTACCTACGAGCAGTACTTC. It translates to CSASETGGTYEQYF.

The chain has TRBV18 and TRBJ1-1; a weak D match, TRBD1 (5 bases). The CDR3 runs 13 residues. Trimming removed 2 bases from V and 8 bases from J, with 12 bases in between. Germline V gives CDR1 KGHSH, CDR2 LQKENI. CDR3 bases: TGTGCCAGCTCACCAAGCGACAGTAGGGAAGCTTTCTTT. This translates into CASSPSDSREAFF.

The table lists this clonotype with a few counts. This chain connects TRBV5-1 to TRBJ2-4; D not certain. Germline CDR1 reads SGHRS; CDR2 reads YFSETQ. V gave up 0 bases and J gave up 1 base, with 8 bases separating them. This CDR3 region has 15 residues. The CDR3 DNA is TGCGCCAGCAGCTTGGGAGGCAGGGCCAAAAACATTCAGTACTTC. This encodes CASSLGGRAKNIQYF. Filled out from reference TRBV5-1 and TRBJ2-4, the complete variable domain reads KAGVTQTPRYLIKTRGQQVTLSCSPISGHRSVSWYQQTPGQGLQFLFEYFSETQRNKGNFPGRFSGRQFSNSRSEMNVSTLELGDSALYLCASSLGGRAKNIQYFGAGTRLSVL.

The chain has TRBV6-1 and TRBJ1-2; unclear D gene. Germline CDR1 is MNHNS and CDR2 is SASEGT. Trimming removed 1 base at V and 7 bases at J, with 4 bases between. This CDR3 spans 11 amino acids. DNA for the CDR3: TGTGCCAGCAGTGAAGAACCTGGCTACACCTTC. As protein: CASSEEPGYTF.

The chain carries TRBV5-1 and TRBJ2-7; possible D gene TRBD2, 5 bases. This CDR3 has 14 amino acids. Germline V gene lookup returns CDR1 SGHRS and CDR2 YFSETQ. Trimming cost V 4 bases and J 4 bases, with 15 bases left between them. This CDR3 is CASSQATEVYEQYF. For the CDR3, the DNA is TGCGCCAGCAGCCAAGCGACGGAGGTATACGAGCAGTACTTC.

This clonotype was recorded a few times. This chain links TRBV20-1 with TRBJ2-7; 10 positions agree with TRBD2. V lost 5 bases to trimming and J lost 2 bases; unmatched junction nucleotides: 3. Germline-derived CDR1 and CDR2 are DFQATT and SNEGSKA (reference sequence). The CDR3 runs 13 residues. The chain's CDR3 is CSALTSGTYEQYF. CDR3 in DNA: TGCAGTGCTTTAACTAGCGGGACCTACGAGCAGTACTTC.

This clonotype was recorded a few times. The V and J genes are TRBV9 and TRBJ2-5, with a weak D call TRBD1 (5 bases). The CDR3 sequence is 15 residues long. The germline V and J ends were trimmed by 0 bases and 4 bases, with 13 bases remaining between them. Germline CDR1 reads SGDLS; CDR2 reads YYNGEE. The CDR3 sequence: CASSVALGRAETQYF. The CDR3 DNA reads TGTGCCAGCAGCGTAGCTCTCGGCAGGGCAGAGACCCAGTACTTC.

V is TRBV20-1 and J is TRBJ2-1; 7 bases match TRBD2. CDR3 length: 14 residues. The ends lost 0 bases at V and 6 bases at J; junction bases unmatched: 5. The V gene's germline CDR1 is DFQATT and CDR2 SNEGSKA (reference sequence). The CDR3 loop reads CSARDAGVVNEQFF. The DNA of the CDR3 is TGCAGTGCTAGAGACGCGGGAGTAGTCAATGAGCAGTTCTTC.

The chain is built from TRBV27 and TRBJ1-1; TRBD1 might be the D (6 bases). Trimming stripped 6 bases from V and 1 base from J, with 12 bases between. The CDR3 sequence is 14 residues long. Germline loops: CDR1 MNHEY, CDR2 SMNVEV (reference sequence). The CDR3 loop reads CASRQGSGNTEAFF. The CDR3 region has the DNA TGTGCCAGCAGACAGGGCTCCGGGAACACTGAAGCTTTCTTT.

The gene calls are TRBV5-1 and TRBJ2-6; D unresolved. Germline CDR1 reads SGHRS; CDR2 reads YFSETQ. Trimming took off 0 bases at V and 2 bases at J, with 9 bases between the two ends. The CDR3 runs 16 residues. In DNA, the CDR3 is TGCGCCAGCAGCTTGGGGGGTTCAGCTGGGGCCAACGTCCTGACTTTC. Its translation: CASSLGGSAGANVLTF.

This chain connects TRBV5-1 to TRBJ2-1; D is unresolved. Germline lookup yields CDR1 SGHRS and CDR2 YFSETQ. The germline V and J ends were trimmed by 4 bases and 0 bases, with 17 bases remaining between them. This CDR3 is built from 17 residues. Here the CDR3 DNA reads TGCGCCAGCAGCCTGGCCATCGGGCGGTACTCCTACAATGAGCAGTTCTTC. Translated: CASSLAIGRYSYNEQFF.

This chain uses TRBV6-2 or TRBV6-3 with TRBJ2-7; 10 nucleotides line up with TRBD1. CDR1 MNHEY and CDR2 SVGEGT come from the germline V gene. The CDR3 loop spans 15 amino acids. The junction had 6 bases not matched to a gene; V was cut back by 5 bases and J by 2 bases. Here the CDR3 reads CASSGTGTGAYEQYF. The CDR3 nucleotides read TGTGCCAGCAGTGGAACCGGGACAGGGGCCTACGAGCAGTACTTC.

The chain recombines TRBV28 with TRBJ1-1; 7 nucleotides align to TRBD1. This CDR3 is built from 13 residues. J was trimmed by 7 bases and V by 1 base; bases with no gene match: 3. Germline CDR1 MDHEN, CDR2 SYDVKM. CDR3 nucleotide sequence: TGTGCCAGCAGTTTATTACGGGACAGTGAAGCTTTCTTT. It translates to CASSLLRDSEAFF.

The chain has TRBV7-2 and TRBJ2-5; maybe TRBD2 (6 bases). Germline V lookup: CDR1 SGHTA, CDR2 FQGNSA. This CDR3 spans 14 amino acids. V was pared by 5 bases and J by 5 bases, with 15 bases between. In DNA form, the CDR3 reads TGTGCCAGCAGCGATCGCCGGGGGACGGAGACCCAGTACTTC. This translates into CASSDRRGTETQYF. Full variable domain (remainder filled in from reference TRBV7-2 and TRBJ2-5): GAGVSQSPSNKVTEKGKDVELRCDPISGHTALYWYRQSLGQGLEFLIYFQGNSAPDKSGLPSDRFSAERTGGSVSTLTIQRTQQEDSAVYLCASSDRRGTETQYFGPGTRLLVL.

The J gene is TRBJ2-2, the V gene TRBV5-6, with D uncertain. Between the trimmed V and J ends, which lost 0 bases and 4 bases, there was a span of 7 bases. This CDR3 comprises 14 residues. CDR1 and CDR2 (germline): SGHDT, YYEEEE. The CDR3 is CASSLVSSTGELFF. In DNA form, the CDR3 reads TGTGCCAGCAGCTTGGTGTCGAGCACCGGGGAGCTGTTTTTT.

The chain combines TRBV7-9 with TRBJ2-5, with 9 nucleotides matching TRBD1. Germline assignment: CDR1 SEHNR and CDR2 FQNEAQ (reference sequence). The CDR3 consists of 16 residues. Germline trimming cut 4 bases from V and 3 bases from J; bases unmatched to any gene: 9. The CDR3 is CASSSANRGLEETQYF. The CDR3 DNA sequence: TGTGCCAGCAGCTCGGCAAACAGGGGGCTGGAAGAGACCCAGTACTTC.

This clonotype was seen once. The chain is built from TRBV5-1 and TRBJ2-7; D possibly corresponds to TRBD2 (6 bases). CDR1 and CDR2 (germline): SGHRS, YFSETQ. CDR3 length equals 15 residues. Between the trimmed V and J ends, which lost 0 bases and 5 bases, there was a span of 15 bases. CDR3 in amino acids: CASSLVPGGTDEQYF. The CDR3 coding sequence is TGCGCCAGCAGCTTGGTACCAGGAGGGACCGACGAGCAGTACTTC.